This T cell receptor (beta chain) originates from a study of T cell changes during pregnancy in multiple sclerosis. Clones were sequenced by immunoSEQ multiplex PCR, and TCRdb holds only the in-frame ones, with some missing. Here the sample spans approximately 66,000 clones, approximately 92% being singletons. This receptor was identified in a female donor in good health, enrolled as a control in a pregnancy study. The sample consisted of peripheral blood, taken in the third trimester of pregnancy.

CDR3 sequence (DNA): TGTGCCATCAAGCCAGGCGGGACTAGCGGAGAGACCCAGTACTTC. Amino acids: CAIKPGGTSGETQYF. The rearrangement uses TRBV6-1 and TRBJ2-5, with 11 bases aligning to TRBD2. The CDR3 is 15 residues long. Unmatched junction bases numbered 11, after V lost 10 bases and J lost 4 bases. Germline V gene data show CDR1 as MNHNS and CDR2 as SASEGT.